A selection of T cell receptor beta chains follows, all from one sample in a study of cytomegalovirus exposure and HLA in healthy donors. Assay: immunoSEQ multiplex PCR; the TCRdb copy retains only in-frame clones and omits some. Here the sample spans around 150,000 clones, roughly 90% being singletons. The source material was PBMCs. Receptor source: a middle-aged woman in good health and CMV-seronegative. CDR3s include the opening cysteine and the closing phenylalanine or tryptophan. Each record gives: D gene, J gene, clone size, V gene, CDR3 protein, CDR3 DNA. The D gene is left open where the match is weak. Clone size is shown for a subset of rows, as once, few, many or a class of expanded clone.

. TRBJ2-7 few TRBV5-4 CASSFARNSYEQYF TGTGCCAGCAGCTTCGCCAGGAACTCCTACGAGCAGTACTTC
TRBD1 TRBJ2-5 . TRBV2 CASSPTGRETQYF TGTGCCAGCAGCCCGACAGGGCGAGAGACCCAGTACTTC
. TRBJ1-5 . TRBV7-9 CSSSLVGASGLNQPQHF TGTTCCAGCAGCTTAGTGGGTGCCTCAGGGCTCAATCAGCCCCAGCATTTT
. TRBJ2-1 once TRBV13 CASSRGPGVGNEQFF TGTGCCAGCAGTAGAGGACCAGGGGTTGGCAATGAGCAGTTCTTC
. TRBJ1-3 . TRBV28 CASSLSGNTIYF TGTGCCAGCAGTCTGTCGGGAAACACCATATATTTT
. TRBJ1-3 . TRBV19 CASSPGMSSGNTIYF TGTGCCAGTAGCCCGGGGATGAGCTCTGGAAACACCATATATTTT
. TRBJ2-7 . TRBV7-5 CVRSLASSCEQYF TGTGTCAGAAGCTTAGCGTCTTCCTGTGAGCAGTACTTC
. TRBJ1-3 once TRBV9 CASSVVGHQSTGNTIYF TGTGCCAGCAGCGTAGTGGGGCATCAATCGACGGGAAACACCATATATTTT
. TRBJ1-2 . TRBV30 CAWIPTGIDYGYTF TGTGCCTGGATTCCCACGGGAATTGACTATGGCTACACCTTC
TRBD2 TRBJ2-5 . TRBV10-1 CASSESRGQETQYF TGCGCCAGCAGTGAGTCGCGGGGGCAAGAGACCCAGTACTTC
. TRBJ2-3 . TRBV25-1 CASSPPVTDTQYF TGTGCCAGCAGTCCGCCAGTCACAGATACGCAGTATTTT
TRBD1 TRBJ2-7 . TRBV5-5 CASSLLGGFYEQYF TGTGCCAGCAGCCTCTTAGGGGGCTTCTACGAGCAGTACTTC
. TRBJ2-5 once TRBV30 CAWSREETQYF TGTGCCTGGAGTCGTGAAGAGACCCAGTACTTC
. TRBJ2-5 . TRBV5-1 CASSLGVQETQYF TGCGCCAGCAGCTTGGGCGTCCAAGAGACCCAGTACTTC
. TRBJ1-4 . TRBV7-9 CASSFMTDNEKLFF TGTGCCAGCAGCTTTATGACAGATAATGAAAAACTGTTTTTT
TRBD2 TRBJ2-5 . TRBV11-3 CASSPRAGGVEETQYF TGTGCCAGCAGCCCTAGGGCGGGAGGGGTAGAGGAGACCCAGTACTTC
. TRBJ1-4 few TRBV6-5 CASRDSATNEKLFF TGTGCCAGCAGAGACAGTGCAACTAATGAAAAACTGTTTTTT
. TRBJ1-2 . TRBV10-3 CAISEPTKRGEGYGYTF TGTGCCATCAGTGAGCCCACCAAACGGGGGGAAGGATATGGCTACACCTTC
. TRBJ1-4 . TRBV6-1 CASSRDKSNEKLFF TGTGCCAGCAGTCGGGACAAATCTAATGAAAAACTGTTTTTT
. TRBJ2-2 once TRBV7-9 CSSSPGVDSANTGELFF TGTTCCAGCAGCCCGGGCGTGGACAGTGCGAACACCGGGGAGCTGTTTTTT
. TRBJ2-5 . TRBV29-1 CSARLVQETQYF TGCAGCGCCAGACTAGTTCAAGAGACCCAGTACTTC
. TRBJ2-7 . TRBV28 CASSPPDSYEQYF TGTGCCAGCAGTCCCCCGGACAGCTACGAGCAGTACTTC
TRBD2 TRBJ2-1 . TRBV30 CAWRAPGTSGYNEQFF TGTGCCTGGAGGGCTCCCGGGACTAGCGGATACAATGAGCAGTTCTTC
. TRBJ2-3 . TRBV19 CASTKGDYSYDTQYF TGTGCCAGTACTAAGGGGGACTACTCCTACGATACGCAGTATTTT
. TRBJ2-1 . TRBV28 CASSSTIEQFF TGTGCCAGCAGCTCAACTATTGAGCAGTTCTTC
. TRBJ2-3 once TRBV5-1 CASSLAVQTSTDTQYF TGCGCCAGCAGCTTGGCCGTCCAGACTAGCACAGATACGCAGTATTTT
. TRBJ2-1 . TRBV14 CASSPKQGGAVYNVYEQFF TGTGCCAGCAGCCCGAAACAAGGGGGGGCGGTTTACAATGTCTATGAGCAGTTCTTC
TRBD2 TRBJ2-7 . TRBV5-4 CASSFGLAGGEQYF TGTGCCAGCAGCTTCGGACTAGCGGGAGGCGAGCAGTACTTC
TRBD1 TRBJ1-1 . TRBV10-3 CAIRDSMNTEAFF TGTGCCATCCGGGACAGCATGAACACTGAAGCTTTCTTT
. TRBJ1-1 . TRBV28 CASSLGGAEAFF TGTGCCAGCAGTTTAGGGGGGGCTGAAGCTTTCTTT
. TRBJ2-3 . TRBV6-1 CASSEGAYRTDTQYF TGTGCCAGCAGTGAAGGGGCCTATCGCACAGATACGCAGTATTTT
. TRBJ2-7 . TRBV5-6 CASSLGLIYEQYF TGTGCCAGCAGCTTGGGGCTGATCTACGAGCAGTACTTC
. TRBJ2-7 . TRBV10-1 CASSERGRSYEQYF TGCGCCAGCAGTGAAAGGGGTAGAAGCTACGAGCAGTACTTC
. TRBJ2-1 . TRBV2 CASVRVADGEQFF TGTGCCAGCGTTCGTGTAGCGGACGGTGAGCAGTTCTTC
. TRBJ1-1 few TRBV5-1 CASSFSIYTEAFF TGCGCCAGCAGCTTCTCTATTTACACTGAAGCTTTCTTT
TRBD1 TRBJ1-5 . TRBV6-5 CASSYSTGNQPQHF TGTGCCAGCAGTTACTCGACAGGGAATCAGCCCCAGCATTTT
. TRBJ1-2 . TRBV7-9 CSSSTQAPSNYGYTF TGTTCCAGCAGCACTCAGGCCCCTTCTAACTATGGCTACACCTTC
TRBD1 TRBJ1-2 . TRBV7-8 CASSKDRVNYGYTF TGTGCCAGCAGCAAGGACAGGGTTAACTATGGCTACACCTTC
. TRBJ2-3 . TRBV5-1 CASSLAPPYTDTQYF TGCGCCAGCAGCTTGGCCCCTCCCTACACAGATACGCAGTATTTT
. TRBJ2-1 . TRBV20-1 CSASGLNEQFF TGCAGTGCTAGCGGACTCAATGAGCAGTTCTTC
TRBD1 TRBJ1-2 . TRBV5-1 CASSLLPGQSYGYTF TGCGCCAGCAGCTTGTTGCCGGGACAGAGCTATGGCTACACCTTC
. TRBJ1-2 once TRBV5-8 CASSFRDKLEANYGYTF TGTGCCAGCAGCTTCCGGGACAAACTAGAGGCTAACTATGGCTACACCTTC
TRBD1 TRBJ1-2 . TRBV19 CATRPWTGYYGYTF TGTGCCACCCGCCCCTGGACAGGCTACTATGGCTACACCTTC
TRBD2 TRBJ2-7 . TRBV6-5 CASSMISGSQDEQYF TGTGCCAGCAGCATGATTAGCGGGAGCCAGGACGAGCAGTACTTC
TRBD2 TRBJ2-1 . TRBV11-2 CASSFSSGDVYEQFF TGTGCCAGCAGCTTCTCGAGCGGGGACGTCTATGAGCAGTTCTTC